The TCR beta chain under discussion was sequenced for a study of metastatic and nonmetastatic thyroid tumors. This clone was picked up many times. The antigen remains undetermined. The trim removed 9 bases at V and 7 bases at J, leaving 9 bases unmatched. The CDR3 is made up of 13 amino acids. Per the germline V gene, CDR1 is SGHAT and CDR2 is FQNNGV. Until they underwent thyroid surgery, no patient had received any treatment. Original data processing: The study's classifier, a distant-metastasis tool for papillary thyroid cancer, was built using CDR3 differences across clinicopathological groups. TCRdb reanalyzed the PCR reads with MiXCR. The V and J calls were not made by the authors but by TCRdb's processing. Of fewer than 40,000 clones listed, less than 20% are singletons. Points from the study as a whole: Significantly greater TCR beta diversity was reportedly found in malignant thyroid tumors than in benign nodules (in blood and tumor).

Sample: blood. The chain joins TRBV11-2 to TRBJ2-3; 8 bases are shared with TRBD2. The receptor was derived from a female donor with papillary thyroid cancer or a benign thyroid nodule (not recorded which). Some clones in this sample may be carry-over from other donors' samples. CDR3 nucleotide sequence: TGTGCCAGTCGTAGCGGGATGGGATATACGCAGTATTTT. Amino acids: CASRSGMGYTQYF.